This is a list of T cell receptor beta chains from one sample in a study of PD-1 blockade in classical Hodgkin lymphoma. Using immunoSEQ multiplex PCR, the repertoire was profiled, and TCRdb retains in-frame clones only, with some absent. The table lists about 28,000 clones, roughly 80% of them singletons. The sequencing used CD4+ T cells from blood, collected before the fourth cycle of nivolumab. The receptors were gathered from a human donor with classical Hodgkin lymphoma. CDR3s include the opening cysteine and the closing phenylalanine or tryptophan. A D gene is named only where the DNA matches it firmly. Only part of the rows carry a size: once, few, many, or a class if the clone is expanded.

abundance: .; j_gene: TRBJ2-7; d_gene: TRBD2; v_gene: TRBV6-5; CDR3aa: CASTRRLAGAYEQYF; CDR3nt: TGTGCCAGCACCAGAAGACTAGCGGGAGCCTACGAGCAGTACTTC
abundance: .; j_gene: TRBJ2-6; d_gene: .; v_gene: TRBV7-2; CDR3aa: CASSRNSGANVLTF; CDR3nt: TGTGCCAGTTCGCGTAACTCTGGGGCCAACGTCCTGACTTTC
abundance: .; j_gene: TRBJ1-5; d_gene: .; v_gene: TRBV6-6; CDR3aa: CASSSPGGAGQPQHF; CDR3nt: TGTGCCAGCAGTAGCCCTGGGGGGGCCGGTCAGCCCCAGCATTTT
abundance: once; j_gene: TRBJ2-2; d_gene: TRBD2; v_gene: TRBV6-5; CDR3aa: CASSQRGDNTGELFF; CDR3nt: TGTGCCAGTTCTCAGCGGGGGGATAACACCGGGGAGCTGTTTTTT
abundance: .; j_gene: TRBJ2-3; d_gene: .; v_gene: TRBV7-2; CDR3aa: CASSLGDFTDTQYF; CDR3nt: TGTGCCAGCAGCTTAGGGGACTTCACAGATACGCAGTATTTT
abundance: .; j_gene: TRBJ1-1; d_gene: .; v_gene: TRBV11-3; CDR3aa: CASSRSGNTEAFF; CDR3nt: TGTGCCAGCAGCCGTTCAGGGAACACTGAAGCTTTCTTT
abundance: .; j_gene: TRBJ2-3; d_gene: TRBD1; v_gene: TRBV19; CDR3aa: CASSYPTGTGVADTQYF; CDR3nt: TGTGCCAGTAGTTACCCGACCGGGACAGGGGTGGCAGATACGCAGTATTTT
abundance: .; j_gene: TRBJ2-1; d_gene: .; v_gene: TRBV6-6; CDR3aa: CASSPGTRDHNEQFF; CDR3nt: TGTGCCAGCAGCCCCGGGACACGGGACCACAATGAGCAGTTCTTC
abundance: few; j_gene: TRBJ1-6; d_gene: .; v_gene: TRBV5-1; CDR3aa: CASSFDLPGLPTSPLHF; CDR3nt: TGCGCCAGCAGCTTCGACCTCCCGGGCCTCCCCACTTCACCCCTCCACTTT
abundance: .; j_gene: TRBJ1-5; d_gene: .; v_gene: TRBV5-6; CDR3aa: CASSFGPLGGQPQHF; CDR3nt: TGTGCCAGCAGCTTCGGTCCACTCGGAGGTCAGCCCCAGCATTTT
abundance: .; j_gene: TRBJ2-3; d_gene: .; v_gene: TRBV4-2; CDR3aa: CASSQGARRGSQDTQYF; CDR3nt: TGTGCCAGCAGCCAAGGCGCTAGACGGGGATCCCAAGATACGCAGTATTTT
abundance: few; j_gene: TRBJ1-1; d_gene: .; v_gene: TRBV4-1; CDR3aa: CASSQEDVTEAFF; CDR3nt: TGCGCCAGCAGCCAAGAGGATGTAACTGAAGCTTTCTTT
abundance: once; j_gene: TRBJ1-6; d_gene: TRBD1; v_gene: TRBV18; CDR3aa: CASSEGQGNSPLHF; CDR3nt: TGTGCCAGCTCAGAGGGACAGGGTAATTCACCCCTCCACTTT
abundance: .; j_gene: TRBJ1-2; d_gene: TRBD1; v_gene: TRBV29-1; CDR3aa: CSVAGGNYGYTF; CDR3nt: TGCAGCGTAGCAGGGGGAAACTATGGCTACACCTTC
abundance: .; j_gene: TRBJ2-5; d_gene: .; v_gene: TRBV7-2; CDR3aa: CASSYRDSETQYF; CDR3nt: TGTGCCAGCAGCTACCGGGACTCGGAGACCCAGTACTTC
abundance: .; j_gene: TRBJ2-7; d_gene: TRBD1; v_gene: TRBV2; CDR3aa: CASRRQGVVIEGTYEQYF; CDR3nt: TGTGCCAGCAGGCGACAGGGTGTAGTCATAGAGGGTACCTACGAGCAGTACTTC
abundance: few; j_gene: TRBJ2-7; d_gene: TRBD1; v_gene: TRBV28; CDR3aa: CASSSGQDYEQYF; CDR3nt: TGTGCCAGCAGTTCGGGACAGGACTACGAGCAGTACTTC
abundance: .; j_gene: TRBJ1-1; d_gene: TRBD1; v_gene: TRBV2; CDR3aa: CASSWDRGGTEAFF; CDR3nt: TGTGCCAGCAGTTGGGACAGGGGGGGCACTGAAGCTTTCTTT
abundance: .; j_gene: TRBJ2-3; d_gene: .; v_gene: TRBV5-8; CDR3aa: CASSLSGYRTDTQYF; CDR3nt: TGTGCCAGCAGCTTATCGGGGTATCGCACAGATACGCAGTATTTT
abundance: .; j_gene: TRBJ2-2; d_gene: TRBD2; v_gene: TRBV19; CDR3aa: CASSSSGRGSGELFF; CDR3nt: TGTGCCAGTAGCTCAAGCGGGAGGGGGTCCGGGGAGCTGTTTTTT
abundance: .; j_gene: TRBJ2-7; d_gene: .; v_gene: TRBV6-5; CDR3aa: CASKSRTERYEQYF; CDR3nt: TGTGCCAGCAAATCGAGGACAGAGCGTTACGAGCAGTACTTC
abundance: .; j_gene: TRBJ2-7; d_gene: TRBD1; v_gene: TRBV7-9; CDR3aa: CASSLAGQGRSFSYEQYF; CDR3nt: TGTGCCAGCAGCTTAGCGGGACAGGGCAGGAGCTTCTCCTACGAGCAGTACTTC
abundance: .; j_gene: TRBJ1-5; d_gene: TRBD1; v_gene: TRBV6-6; CDR3aa: CASSRGQGQPQHF; CDR3nt: TGTGCCAGCAGCCGGGGACAGGGTCAGCCCCAGCATTTT
abundance: .; j_gene: TRBJ2-3; d_gene: .; v_gene: TRBV7-3; CDR3aa: CASSSRTDTQYF; CDR3nt: TGTGCCAGCAGCTCGCGGACAGATACGCAGTATTTT
abundance: .; j_gene: TRBJ2-7; d_gene: .; v_gene: TRBV7-2; CDR3aa: CASRLTYEQYF; CDR3nt: TGTGCCAGCAGGTTAACCTACGAGCAGTACTTC
abundance: .; j_gene: TRBJ2-7; d_gene: .; v_gene: TRBV19; CDR3aa: CASSMKGWNEQYF; CDR3nt: TGTGCCAGTAGTATGAAGGGGTGGAACGAGCAGTACTTC
abundance: .; j_gene: TRBJ1-3; d_gene: .; v_gene: TRBV23-1; CDR3aa: CASSQSAGEYSGNTIYF; CDR3nt: TGCGCCAGCAGTCAATCGGCGGGAGAGTACTCTGGAAACACCATATATTTT
abundance: .; j_gene: TRBJ1-1; d_gene: TRBD1; v_gene: TRBV7-8; CDR3aa: CASSSTDRGEAFF; CDR3nt: TGTGCCAGCAGCTCTACCGACAGGGGTGAAGCTTTCTTT
abundance: few; j_gene: TRBJ1-1; d_gene: .; v_gene: TRBV6-1; CDR3aa: CAGSDRSNTEAFF; CDR3nt: TGTGCCGGATCCGACAGGTCGAACACTGAAGCTTTCTTT
abundance: .; j_gene: TRBJ2-5; d_gene: .; v_gene: TRBV7-3; CDR3aa: CASSLGPGQRETQYF; CDR3nt: TGTGCCAGCAGCTTGGGTCCCGGCCAAAGGGAGACCCAGTACTTC
abundance: few; j_gene: TRBJ2-1; d_gene: TRBD2; v_gene: TRBV19; CDR3aa: CASSRVGTSVVSSSYNEQFF; CDR3nt: TGTGCCAGTAGCCGTGTCGGGACTAGCGTAGTTTCCAGCTCCTACAATGAGCAGTTCTTC
abundance: .; j_gene: TRBJ2-1; d_gene: .; v_gene: TRBV4-2; CDR3aa: CASSQWEADYEQFF; CDR3nt: TGTGCCAGCAGCCAATGGGAAGCTGATTATGAGCAGTTCTTC
abundance: once; j_gene: TRBJ1-4; d_gene: TRBD1; v_gene: TRBV9; CDR3aa: CASSVGTGTFNEKLFF; CDR3nt: TGTGCCAGCAGCGTAGGGACAGGGACCTTTAATGAAAAACTGTTTTTT
abundance: .; j_gene: TRBJ1-2; d_gene: .; v_gene: TRBV18; CDR3aa: CASSPPQPYYGYTF; CDR3nt: TGTGCCAGCTCACCACCTCAACCATACTATGGCTACACCTTC
abundance: .; j_gene: TRBJ2-5; d_gene: TRBD1; v_gene: TRBV18; CDR3aa: CASSPPIGQGAAETQYF; CDR3nt: TGTGCCAGCTCACCACCAATCGGACAGGGGGCCGCGGAGACCCAGTACTTC
abundance: .; j_gene: TRBJ1-5; d_gene: .; v_gene: TRBV6-6; CDR3aa: CASSYLQGFNQPQHF; CDR3nt: TGTGCCAGCAGTTACCTACAGGGTTTCAACCAGCCCCAGCATTTT
abundance: .; j_gene: TRBJ2-5; d_gene: .; v_gene: TRBV5-8; CDR3aa: CASSFMRETQYF; CDR3nt: TGTGCCAGCAGCTTCATGCGAGAGACCCAGTACTTC
abundance: .; j_gene: TRBJ2-7; d_gene: .; v_gene: TRBV11-2; CDR3aa: CASSLTMGASYEQYF; CDR3nt: TGTGCCAGCAGCTTAACGATGGGGGCCTCCTACGAGCAGTACTTC
abundance: once; j_gene: TRBJ2-7; d_gene: TRBD1; v_gene: TRBV27; CDR3aa: CASSMQQGVSEQYF; CDR3nt: TGTGCCAGCAGTATGCAACAGGGGGTAAGCGAGCAGTACTTC
abundance: .; j_gene: TRBJ2-1; d_gene: .; v_gene: TRBV5-4; CDR3aa: CASTTTGSDGDEQFF; CDR3nt: TGTGCCAGCACCACTACCGGGAGTGATGGCGATGAGCAGTTCTTC
abundance: .; j_gene: TRBJ2-7; d_gene: TRBD1; v_gene: TRBV9; CDR3aa: CASSVSWTGVSEQYF; CDR3nt: TGTGCCAGCAGCGTCTCCTGGACAGGGGTCTCTGAGCAGTACTTC
abundance: .; j_gene: TRBJ2-3; d_gene: .; v_gene: TRBV2; CDR3aa: CASSTGRTDTQYF; CDR3nt: TGTGCCAGCAGTACAGGGAGGACAGATACGCAGTATTTT
abundance: .; j_gene: TRBJ2-2; d_gene: .; v_gene: TRBV5-1; CDR3aa: CASSHTQGPGELFF; CDR3nt: TGCGCCAGCAGCCATACACAGGGCCCCGGGGAGCTGTTTTTT
abundance: .; j_gene: TRBJ2-5; d_gene: .; v_gene: TRBV7-2; CDR3aa: CASSTQTGWETQYF; CDR3nt: TGTGCCAGCAGCACCCAGACAGGATGGGAGACCCAGTACTTC
abundance: few; j_gene: TRBJ1-1; d_gene: .; v_gene: TRBV19; CDR3aa: CASSITTGWAEAFF; CDR3nt: TGTGCCAGTAGTATCACGACAGGTTGGGCTGAAGCTTTCTTT
abundance: .; j_gene: TRBJ2-1; d_gene: TRBD1; v_gene: TRBV10-3; CDR3aa: CAISGEQGRYNEQFF; CDR3nt: TGTGCCATCAGTGGAGAACAGGGGCGCTACAATGAGCAGTTCTTC
abundance: .; j_gene: TRBJ1-4; d_gene: TRBD1; v_gene: TRBV9; CDR3aa: CASSVGGDSFEKLFF; CDR3nt: TGTGCCAGCAGCGTAGGTGGGGACAGTTTTGAAAAACTGTTTTTT
abundance: .; j_gene: TRBJ2-1; d_gene: TRBD2; v_gene: TRBV7-2; CDR3aa: CASSLIGLAGYNEQFF; CDR3nt: TGTGCCAGCAGCCTCATCGGGCTAGCGGGATACAATGAGCAGTTCTTC
abundance: few; j_gene: TRBJ1-5; d_gene: .; v_gene: TRBV9; CDR3aa: CASSVGSRNQPQHF; CDR3nt: TGTGCCAGCAGCGTAGGTTCACGCAATCAGCCCCAGCATTTT
abundance: .; j_gene: TRBJ2-7; d_gene: .; v_gene: TRBV5-6; CDR3aa: CASSFLGTPRDEQYF; CDR3nt: TGTGCCAGCAGCTTCCTCGGGACACCTAGGGACGAGCAGTACTTC
abundance: .; j_gene: TRBJ2-7; d_gene: .; v_gene: TRBV2; CDR3aa: CASSYSSYEQYF; CDR3nt: TGTGCCAGCAGTTATAGCTCCTACGAGCAGTACTTC